The 21 T cell receptor beta chains below come from one sample, sequenced in a study of T cells in localized non-small cell lung cancer (TCRdb year 2020). Libraries were built with the immunoSEQ multiplex PCR assay. Sourced from immuneACCESS, this table was stored by TCRdb with only in-frame sequences that have V and J called. A share of the clones is absent; for the studies checked, an unresolved V gene accounts for under half, and the remainder has no known explanation. The sample records roughly 4,000 clones, less than 40% of which are singletons. The ten most abundant clones make up approximately 7.1% of the sample. Sample: normal lung tissue next to the tumor, taken before any cancer treatment. Source of these receptors: a woman aged 40 to 75 with stage I lung adenocarcinoma.

The V and J genes are TRBV19 and TRBJ2-1; 12 bases agree with TRBD1. Germline V gene data show CDR1 as LNHDA and CDR2 as SQIVND (reference sequence). This CDR3 region has 15 residues. J gave up 7 bases and V 5 bases, and 6 bases lay outside the gene matches. CDR3 nucleotide sequence: TGTGCCAGTAGTTGGGGACAGGGGGCGGGAAATGAGCAGTTCTTC. Translating it yields CASSWGQGAGNEQFF.

The rearrangement uses TRBV6-8 and TRBJ2-1; 8 bases match TRBD2. J gave up 9 bases and V 4 bases, and 14 bases lay outside the gene matches. This CDR3 comprises 16 residues. CDR1 is MNHGY, CDR2 SAAAGT, per germline. The CDR3 reads CASSSFSAGESREQFF. CDR3 sequence (DNA): TGTGCCAGCAGTTCCTTTTCAGCGGGAGAATCTCGTGAGCAGTTCTTC.

In the case of this clone: An end of the junction does not agree with germline; a read error may underlie this. CDR3 DNA: TGTGCCAGCAGTGTCGGGACGCTAGAGGTCTTC. Encoded protein: CASSVGTLEVF. This sequence joins TRBV6-7 and TRBJ2-1; D is perhaps TRBD1 or TRBD2 (5 bases each). TRBV6-7 has ORF status, its function being uncertain. This CDR3 has 11 residues.

J is TRBJ2-5 and V is TRBV15, with D maybe TRBD1 (7 bases). V dropped 2 bases and J dropped 4 bases, with 14 bases sitting between them. CDR3 length: 15 amino acids. CDR1 LNHNV and CDR2 YYDKDF come from the germline V gene (reference sequence). The CDR3 DNA follows: TGTGCCACCAGCAGACAATCAGGGGGAGGAGAGACCCAGTACTTC. Residues: CATSRQSGGGETQYF. Variable domain in full (rest from reference TRBV15 and TRBJ2-5): DAMVIQNPRYQVTQFGKPVTLSCSQTLNHNVMYWYQQKSSQAPKLLFHYYDKDFNNEADTPDNFQSRRPNTSFCFLDIRSPGLGDTAMYLCATSRQSGGGETQYFGPGTRLLVL.

By share, this clone counts as medium-sized (0.01 to 0.1%). The chain recombines TRBV6-8 with TRBJ2-7, with TRBD1 matching 8 bases. Germline lookup yields CDR1 MNHGY and CDR2 SAAAGT. Trimming removed 5 bases from V and 3 bases from J; junction bases left unmatched: 6. This CDR3 spans 14 amino acids. The CDR3 is CASSIGQGNYEQYF. The CDR3 nucleotides are TGTGCCAGCAGTATTGGACAGGGAAACTACGAGCAGTACTTC.

By sample share, this clone is large. The chain joins TRBV14 to TRBJ2-7; D perhaps matches TRBD2 (5 bases). Trimming pared 4 bases from V and 2 bases from J, leaving 15 bases between. This CDR3 is 15 amino acids long. Germline lookup yields CDR1 SGHDN and CDR2 FVKESK. The DNA for the CDR3 is TGTGCCAGCAGCCTGATACACGGGATTCCCTACGAGCAGTACTTC. Translated: CASSLIHGIPYEQYF. Full variable domain (outside the CDR3, taken from reference TRBV14 and TRBJ2-7): EAGVTQFPSHSVIEKGQTVTLRCDPISGHDNLYWYRRVMGKEIKFLLHFVKESKQDESGMPNNRFLAERTGGTYSTLKVQPAELEDSGVYFCASSLIHGIPYEQYFGPGTRLTVT.

V gene TRBV11-3 combines with J gene TRBJ2-7, with 7 bases matching TRBD1. CDR1 SGHNT and CDR2 YENEEA come from the germline V gene. This CDR3 spans 14 amino acids. After removal of 5 bases from V and 4 bases from J, the junction contained 8 bases not matched to a gene. The CDR3 sequence is CASSPETTGYEQYF. The CDR3 coding sequence is TGTGCCAGCAGCCCGGAAACGACAGGGTACGAGCAGTACTTC.

This clone counts as medium-sized (0.01 to 0.1%). This sequence joins TRBV11-3 and TRBJ2-1; 8 nucleotides match TRBD2. Germline V gene data show CDR1 as SGHNT and CDR2 as YENEEA. The CDR3 is 16 residues long. Germline trimming cut 5 bases from V and 2 bases from J; bases unmatched to any gene: 8. As DNA, the CDR3 is TGTGCCAGCAGCCGGGAGGGGGACCCTGCCTACAATGAGCAGTTCTTC. Its protein is CASSREGDPAYNEQFF.

This clone was seen only a few times. V usage is TRBV9 and J usage is TRBJ2-2; 13 bases map to TRBD2. The J segment lost 7 bases and the V segment lost 2 bases, leaving 8 bases of the junction unmatched. CDR1 SGDLS and CDR2 YYNGEE come from the germline V gene. This CDR3 has 17 residues. The CDR3 reads CASSVPALAGGIGELFF. The DNA of the CDR3 is TGTGCCAGCAGCGTCCCTGCACTAGCGGGAGGGATCGGGGAGCTGTTTTTT.

The chain is built from TRBV28 and TRBJ2-7; a weak D match, TRBD1 (6 bases). Trimming removed 10 bases at V and 2 bases at J, with 21 bases between. There are 15 residues in the CDR3. Per the germline V gene, CDR1 is MDHEN and CDR2 is SYDVKM. The CDR3 protein is CATHRQALNAYEQYF. The CDR3 DNA sequence: TGTGCCACCCATAGACAGGCCTTAAATGCCTACGAGCAGTACTTC. The whole variable domain, filled in from reference TRBV28 and TRBJ2-7, reads DVKVTQSSRYLVKRTGEKVFLECVQDMDHENMFWYRQDPGLGLRLIYFSYDVKMKEKGDIPEGYSVSREKKERFSLILESASTNQTSMYLCATHRQALNAYEQYFGPGTRLTVT.

This clone has just a few counts. The chain uses TRBV19 and TRBJ1-1; D might be TRBD1 (5 bases). The germline gives CDR1 LNHDA, CDR2 SQIVND (reference sequence). V was trimmed by 3 bases and J by 0 bases, leaving 8 bases between them. The length of the CDR3 is 14 residues. CDR3 region: CASSMGRMNTEAFF. The CDR3 DNA is TGTGCCAGTAGTATGGGACGGATGAACACTGAAGCTTTCTTT.

As concerns this clone: An ambiguous or unread base is present, and the residue it codes for is denoted X. The chain joins TRBV19 to TRBJ2-2; no firm D call. CDR1 is LNHDA, CDR2 SQIVND, per germline (reference sequence). The CDR3 is 13 amino acids. Trimming left V 3 bases short and J 5 bases short, with 7 bases between. DNA of the CDR3: TGTGCCAGTAGTATTTGGGKTACCGGGGAGCTGTTTTTT. This encodes CASSIWXTGELFF.

This clone is medium-sized by share. The chain combines TRBV6-8 with TRBJ2-3; D is possibly TRBD1 or TRBD2 (5 bases each). This CDR3 is 13 amino acids long. Germline V CDR1 and CDR2: MNHGY, SAAAGT. The CDR3, as DNA: TGTGCGGTCCGGGACCGAGGCACAGATACGCAGTATTTT. Encoded protein: CAVRDRGTDTQYF.

This clone counts as medium-sized. The chain uses TRBV11-3 and TRBJ2-3; D is uncertain. Germline V gene sequence: CDR1 SGHNT, CDR2 YENEEA. The CDR3 totals 14 residues. The V end was cut by 4 bases, the J end by 0 bases, with 8 bases between. Written as DNA, the CDR3 is TGTGCCAGCAGCTCCCACATCAGCACAGATACGCAGTATTTT. It translates to CASSSHISTDTQYF.

The CDR3 nucleotides are TGTGCCAGCAGCCAAGTTCGGGGAGGCTCACCCCTCCACTTT. Amino acids: CASSQVRGGSPLHF. The chain uses TRBV14 and TRBJ1-6, with D hard to call. Trimming cost V 1 base and J 10 bases, with 11 bases left between them. There are 14 residues in the CDR3. Per germline, CDR1 SGHDN and CDR2 FVKESK.

V is TRBV9 and J is TRBJ2-5, with 7 bases lining up with TRBD2. Germline V gene sequence: CDR1 SGDLS, CDR2 YYNGEE. After removal of 5 bases from V and 4 bases from J, the junction contained 11 bases not matched to a gene. The CDR3 is made up of 15 amino acids. The DNA of the CDR3 is TGTGCCAGCAGTGAAGCGGGGACCCCTGGAGAGACCCAGTACTTC. Its translation is CASSEAGTPGETQYF.

This rearrangement joins TRBV19 to TRBJ2-7; a possible D gene is TRBD2 (7 bases). The CDR3 covers 14 residues. The V end was cut by 1 base, the J end by 6 bases, with 13 bases between. Germline lookup yields CDR1 LNHDA and CDR2 SQIVND (reference sequence). Written as DNA, the CDR3 is TGTGCCAGTAGTATAGGTCGGGGGGCCGGCGAGCAGTACTTC. Its translation: CASSIGRGAGEQYF.

The genes are TRBV19 and TRBJ1-4; 7 positions match TRBD1. The CDR3 is made up of 17 amino acids. Per germline, CDR1 LNHDA and CDR2 SQIVND (reference sequence). V trimming: 3 bases; J trimming: 7 bases; junction bases outside the gene matches: 14. In DNA form, the CDR3 reads TGTGCCAGTAGTATCGCCGCGCGACAGGGACGTTCTGAAAAACTGTTTTTT. Its protein product is CASSIAARQGRSEKLFF.

This clone is judged large. The rearrangement uses TRBV9 and TRBJ1-1, with D unresolved. V was trimmed by 5 bases and J by 0 bases, leaving 8 bases between them. This CDR3 is built from 13 residues. Germline V CDR1 and CDR2: SGDLS, YYNGEE. The CDR3: CASSSTVNTEAFF. The CDR3 coding sequence is TGTGCCAGCAGTTCGACGGTGAACACTGAAGCTTTCTTT.

This clone appeared a few times. The chain's CDR3 is CASSKGTIAYEQYF. For the CDR3, the DNA is TGTGCCTCCTCGAAAGGGACGATAGCCTACGAGCAGTACTTC. The rearrangement joins TRBV30 to TRBJ2-7, with D possibly called TRBD1 or TRBD2 (5 bases each). The germline gives CDR1 GTSNPN, CDR2 SVGIG (reference sequence). The V end lost 7 bases, the J end lost 2 bases, and 18 bases lay between the germline ends. The CDR3 spans 14 residues.

The gene calls are TRBV25-1 and TRBJ1-5; unclear D gene. The V end was cut by 6 bases, the J end by 6 bases, with 15 bases between. The germline V gene encodes CDR1 MGHDK and CDR2 SYGVNS. The CDR3 sequence is 14 residues long. CDR3 coding DNA: TGTGCCAGCAGCCCCACGGAGGGCTTTCAGCCCCAGCATTTT. Protein: CASSPTEGFQPQHF.